This T cell receptor (beta chain) was sequenced in a study of T-cell memory formation after mild COVID-19. The length of the CDR3 is 14 residues. CDR1 is KGHDR and CDR2 is SFDVKD in the germline V gene. V lost 4 bases, J lost 8 bases, and 15 bases lay in between. One entry per CDR3 protein results from TCRdb running MiXCR on the 5' RACE reads. The sample has about 560,000 distinct CDR3 sequences, roughly 22% seen once. The sequence derives from an adult woman who had mild COVID-19 (a few samples of this study predate the infection). Cell type and time point are not known. Sequenced material: PBMCs or a T cell subset sorted from them (not recorded which). V usage is TRBV24-1 and J usage is TRBJ2-3; D may match TRBD1 or TRBD2 (5 bases each). The CDR3, as DNA: TGTGCCACCAGTGAAGAGGGACCTAGTCCTACGCAGTATTTT. Its protein is CATSEEGPSPTQYF.